The 30 T cell receptor beta chains reported below all come from one sample, sequenced in a study of shared clonotypes between healthy human individuals. Assay: immunoSEQ multiplex PCR; the TCRdb copy retains only in-frame clones and omits some. The table lists over 850,000 clones, approximately 80% of them singletons, with approximately 0.5% in the top ten. Sequencing was performed on memory CD4+ T cells from PBMCs. Subset given: CD45RA-negative fraction. The receptors were gathered from a man aged 18 to 30 in good health. Some clones in this sample may be carry-over from other donors' samples.

The rearrangement links TRBV5-1 to TRBJ1-4; D possibly corresponds to TRBD1 (5 bases). CDR3 size: 15 residues. The germline gives CDR1 SGHRS, CDR2 YFSETQ. V dropped 4 bases and J dropped 7 bases, with 17 bases sitting between them. The CDR3 here is CASSNDRDLSEKLFF. For the CDR3, the DNA is TGCGCCAGCAGCAACGACAGAGACTTGAGTGAAAAACTGTTTTTT.

The chain employs TRBV28 and TRBJ2-7; D not certain. Trimming pared 7 bases from V and 3 bases from J, leaving 13 bases between. This CDR3 comprises 13 residues. CDR1 and CDR2 (germline): MDHEN, SYDVKM. CDR3 sequence (DNA): TGTGCCAGCAACGGTGGTTGGAGCTACGAGCAGTACTTC. The encoded protein is CASNGGWSYEQYF.

The rearrangement links TRBV19 to TRBJ2-2; TRBD1 agrees at 8 bases. Germline assignment: CDR1 LNHDA and CDR2 SQIVND (reference sequence). The V segment lost 3 bases and the J segment 5 bases; nucleotides outside the gene matches: 5. The CDR3 has 15 residues. The CDR3 region has the DNA TGTGCCAGTAGTATCGGTCAGGGGGCGACCGGGGAGCTGTTTTTT. It specifies CASSIGQGATGELFF. Combining the CDR3 with reference TRBV19 and TRBJ2-2 gives the whole variable domain DGGITQSPKYLFRKEGQNVTLSCEQNLNHDAMYWYRQDPGQGLRLIYYSQIVNDFQKGDIAEGYSVSREKKESFPLTVTSAQKNPTAFYLCASSIGQGATGELFFGEGSRLTVL.

The CDR3 reads CASSLGSSGRASGGELFF. CDR3 nucleotide sequence: TGCGCCAGCAGCTTGGGCTCTAGCGGGAGGGCCTCTGGCGGGGAGCTGTTTTTT. This rearrangement joins TRBV5-1 to TRBJ2-2; 12 nucleotides line up with TRBD2. Losses at the gene ends were 0 bases for V and 7 bases for J; bases not matched to a gene: 10. The germline gives CDR1 SGHRS, CDR2 YFSETQ. The CDR3 is 18 amino acids.

The chain combines TRBV6-1 with TRBJ2-1; D is possibly TRBD1 or TRBD2 (5 bases each). Germline loops: CDR1 MNHNS, CDR2 SASEGT. Trimming cost V 2 bases and J 3 bases, with 11 bases left between them. CDR3 length: 15 amino acids. This CDR3 is CASSEPGAVYNEQFF. CDR3 in DNA: TGTGCCAGCAGTGAACCCGGGGCCGTCTACAATGAGCAGTTCTTC.

This clone was recorded at least ten times. Other DNA sequences within the sample encode an identical CDR3. This rearrangement joins TRBV18 to TRBJ2-7, with 12 bases aligning to TRBD2. CDR3 length equals 15 residues. J lost 2 bases, V lost 6 bases, and 5 bases had no gene match. Germline CDR1 is KGHSH and CDR2 is LQKENI. The CDR3 DNA is TGTGCCAGCTCGCCGCTAGCGGGAGGGCCCTACGAGCAGTACTTC. Translated, it gives CASSPLAGGPYEQYF.

Notes on this clone: Within the sample, other DNA sequences also encode this same CDR3. The V and J genes are TRBV7-3 and TRBJ1-1; D call uncertain. V lost 1 base and J lost 5, with 8 bases in between. Germline V gene data show CDR1 as SGHTA and CDR2 as FQGTGA. The CDR3 is 13 amino acids. Here the CDR3 reads CASSLKVRTEAFF. DNA of the CDR3: TGTGCCAGCAGCTTAAAGGTGCGAACTGAAGCTTTCTTT.

This clone was recorded a few times. The V gene is TRBV10-1, the J gene TRBJ2-7, with 8 bases lining up with TRBD1. After removal of 5 bases from V and 7 bases from J, the junction contained 13 bases not matched to a gene. The CDR3 sequence is 15 residues long. Germline V gives CDR1 WNHNN, CDR2 SYGVQD (reference sequence). The CDR3 nucleotides are TGCGCCAGCAGTTCCAGTCTTCGACAGGGGAAGGAGCAGTACTTC. Translating gives CASSSSLRQGKEQYF.

Here the CDR3 DNA reads TGCAGCGCCCGGACAGGCTTGAACACTGAAGCTTTCTTT. Amino acid sequence: CSARTGLNTEAFF. The chain uses TRBV29-1 and TRBJ1-1; 7 positions agree with TRBD1. In germline, CDR1 is SQVTM, CDR2 ANQGSEA. CDR3 size: 13 residues. The trim removed 7 bases at V and 0 bases at J, leaving 5 bases unmatched.

For this clone: Additional DNA sequences in this sample encode the identical CDR3. V and J are TRBV7-3 and TRBJ2-1; TRBD1 matches 9 bases. Trimming at V came to 6 bases and at J to 1 base, leaving 4 bases not matched to a gene. Germline CDR1 is SGHTA and CDR2 is FQGTGA. This CDR3 is 15 amino acids long. In DNA, the CDR3 is TGTGCCAGCAGTTTGGACAGGGGATCCTACAATGAGCAGTTCTTC. Protein product: CASSLDRGSYNEQFF.

This clone was seen many times. V is TRBV9 and J is TRBJ1-2, with D possibly being TRBD1 (5 bases). Germline CDR1 reads SGDLS; CDR2 reads YYNGEE. The CDR3 contains 15 residues. Trimming shortened V by 1 base and J by 4 bases, and 14 bases separated the two germline ends. CDR3: CASSVSGQARYGYTF. DNA of the CDR3: TGTGCCAGCAGCGTATCGGGGCAGGCCCGCTATGGCTACACCTTC.

This clone showed up just a few times. The J gene is TRBJ2-7, the V gene TRBV28, with TRBD2 matching over 11 bases. CDR3 length: 18 residues. V dropped 4 bases and J dropped 3; count of bases not matched to a gene: 14. CDR1 MDHEN and CDR2 SYDVKM come from the germline V gene. This CDR3 reads CASSSSRPTSGRLYEQYF. In nucleotides, the CDR3 is TGTGCCAGCAGTTCCTCGCGGCCAACTAGCGGGAGACTCTACGAGCAGTACTTC.

With regard to this clone: In the same sample, other DNA sequences code for this CDR3. The chain couples TRBV28 to TRBJ1-5; no clear D. Trimming took 6 bases from V and 5 from J, leaving 11 bases between them. The CDR3 is 13 amino acids. Germline V gene data show CDR1 as MDHEN and CDR2 as SYDVKM. Written as DNA, the CDR3 is TGTGCCAGCAGCTGGGGAGTGGATCAGCCCCAGCATTTT. It specifies CASSWGVDQPQHF.

This sequence joins TRBV28 and TRBJ2-2; 8 nucleotides line up with TRBD1. CDR3 length: 16 amino acids. With 5 bases clipped from V and 6 bases from J, the junction kept 11 bases outside the gene matches. Germline loops: CDR1 MDHEN, CDR2 SYDVKM. CDR3 loop: CASSAPGQVASGELFF. The CDR3 nucleotides are TGTGCCAGCAGTGCACCGGGACAGGTTGCTTCCGGGGAGCTGTTTTTT.

The J gene is TRBJ1-2, the V gene TRBV14; D remains ambiguous. The CDR3 has 12 residues. The germline CDR1 and CDR2 sequences are SGHDN and FVKESK. With 4 bases removed from V and 2 bases from J, the gap between germline ends came to 5 bases. In DNA form, the CDR3 reads TGTGCCAGCAGCCGCAGGAACTATGGCTACACCTTC. This sequence encodes CASSRRNYGYTF.

The CDR3: CASSLGTSWGNEQFF. The CDR3 nucleotides read TGCGCCAGCAGCCTTGGGACTAGCTGGGGCAATGAGCAGTTCTTC. The rearrangement links TRBV4-1 to TRBJ2-1, with TRBD2 matching over 9 bases. Germline CDR1 and CDR2: MGHRA and YSYEKL. The CDR3 totals 15 residues. V shed 4 bases, J shed 6 bases, and the junction held 7 bases outside the gene matches.

The rearrangement joins TRBV7-2 to TRBJ1-5; D unresolved. Germline V CDR1 and CDR2: SGHTA, FQGNSA. This CDR3 spans 16 amino acids. V dropped 1 base and J dropped 6 bases, with 16 bases sitting between them. The chain's CDR3 is CASSLGVGMWSQPQHF. Written as DNA, the CDR3 is TGTGCCAGCAGCTTAGGAGTCGGGATGTGGAGTCAGCCCCAGCATTTT. Variable domain in full (rest from reference TRBV7-2 and TRBJ1-5): GAGVSQSPSNKVTEKGKDVELRCDPISGHTALYWYRQSLGQGLEFLIYFQGNSAPDKSGLPSDRFSAERTGGSVSTLTIQRTQQEDSAVYLCASSLGVGMWSQPQHFGDGTRLSIL.

The rearrangement joins TRBV19 to TRBJ1-1; TRBD1 might be the D (6 bases). This CDR3 has 14 residues. Per germline, CDR1 LNHDA and CDR2 SQIVND (reference sequence). V dropped 10 bases and J dropped 2 bases, with 17 bases sitting between them. CDR3 nucleotide sequence: TGTGCCACCCAACGGGGGGGCCTAAACACTGAAGCTTTCTTT. Its protein product is CATQRGGLNTEAFF.

The chain recombines TRBV27 with TRBJ2-7, with D possibly TRBD1 on 5 matching bases. Germline CDR1 reads MNHEY; CDR2 reads SMNVEV (reference sequence). The CDR3 covers 14 residues. Trimming took off 7 bases at V and 1 base at J, with 14 bases between the two ends. The DNA of the CDR3 is TGTGCCAGCAAGGGGTCCCGGAATTCCTACGAGCAGTACTTC. Encoded protein: CASKGSRNSYEQYF.

V gene TRBV29-1 combines with J gene TRBJ1-2, with D maybe TRBD1 (5 bases). CDR3 length: 14 amino acids. Germline V gene data show CDR1 as SQVTM and CDR2 as ANQGSEA. V lost 3 bases to trimming and J lost 5 bases, with 16 bases between them. CDR3 DNA sequence: TGCAGCGTTGAGGTGGCAGGGTCGGAGTATGGCTACACCTTC. It codes for CSVEVAGSEYGYTF.

As concerns this clone: An end of the junction differs from the germline gene, which may be a read error. V and J are TRBV7-8 and TRBJ2-5; perhaps D is TRBD1 or TRBD2 (5 bases each). CDR3 length: 14 amino acids. Looked up from germline, CDR1 is SGHVS and CDR2 is FQNEAQ. CDR3 region: CDSSPGRAGETQYF. The CDR3 coding sequence is TGTGACAGCAGCCCCGGCAGGGCGGGAGAGACCCAGTACTTC.

The gene calls are TRBV28 and TRBJ2-1, with D possibly matching TRBD1 (5 bases). Trimming removed 6 bases from V and 7 bases from J, with 10 bases in between. CDR1 MDHEN and CDR2 SYDVKM come from the germline V gene. CDR3 size: 12 residues. The CDR3 DNA reads as TGTGCCAGCAGACACAGGATTAATGAGCAGTTCTTC. It is translated as CASRHRINEQFF. Variable domain in full (rest from reference TRBV28 and TRBJ2-1): DVKVTQSSRYLVKRTGEKVFLECVQDMDHENMFWYRQDPGLGLRLIYFSYDVKMKEKGDIPEGYSVSREKKERFSLILESASTNQTSMYLCASRHRINEQFFGPGTRLTVL.

V and J are TRBV6-1 and TRBJ1-5; 8 nucleotides align to TRBD1. The germline V gene encodes CDR1 MNHNS and CDR2 SASEGT. J gave up 4 bases and V 6 bases, and 5 bases lay outside the gene matches. CDR3 length equals 14 residues. The CDR3 DNA is TGTGCCAGCAGGATACAGGGGGTTAATCAGCCCCAGCATTTT. Its translation: CASRIQGVNQPQHF.

V usage is TRBV7-2 and J usage is TRBJ2-7, with 13 bases aligning to TRBD2. V lost 1 base and J lost 6; bases outside the gene matches: 3. The germline V gene has CDR1 SGHTA and CDR2 FQGNSA. The CDR3 contains 15 residues. The CDR3 DNA sequence: TGTGCCAGCAGCTTAGGACTAGCGGGAGGCAGCGAGCAGTACTTC. It translates to CASSLGLAGGSEQYF.

The rearrangement links TRBV5-1 to TRBJ2-7, with D perhaps TRBD1 (5 bases). Trimming removed 4 bases at V and 1 base at J, with 12 bases between. In germline, CDR1 is SGHRS, CDR2 YFSETQ. The CDR3 is made up of 14 amino acids. The CDR3 spells CASSGETVSYEQYF. CDR3 DNA: TGCGCCAGCAGCGGAGAGACAGTTTCCTACGAGCAGTACTTC.

The rearrangement links TRBV2 to TRBJ2-2; 8 bases are a match to TRBD2. This CDR3 has 15 amino acids. The J segment lost 6 bases and the V segment lost 2 bases, leaving 5 bases of the junction unmatched. Germline loops: CDR1 SNHLY, CDR2 FYNNEI. Here the CDR3 reads CASSESGLVAGELFF. As DNA, the CDR3 is TGTGCCAGCAGTGAATCGGGACTAGTTGCCGGGGAGCTGTTTTTT.

The chain employs TRBV11-1 and TRBJ2-3; the match to TRBD1 covers 10 bases. J was trimmed by 2 bases and V by 1 base; bases with no gene match: 6. CDR3 size: 17 residues. Per germline, CDR1 SGHAT and CDR2 FQDESV (reference sequence). CDR3 in DNA: TGTGCCAGCAGCTTAGGATCGACAGGGGGCTTCACAGATACGCAGTATTTT. This sequence encodes CASSLGSTGGFTDTQYF.

Comment on this clone: The sample carries other DNA sequences with the same CDR3. J is TRBJ2-5 and V is TRBV5-4; possible D gene TRBD2, 6 bases. This CDR3 contains 14 residues. V was clipped by 3 bases and J by 4 bases, with 13 bases between them. The germline CDR1 and CDR2 sequences are SGHNT and YYREEE (reference sequence). The CDR3 here is CASSSRDSRETQYF. In DNA, the CDR3 is TGTGCCAGCAGCTCCCGGGACTCCCGAGAGACCCAGTACTTC.

J is TRBJ1-6 and V is TRBV25-1, with a tentative D call TRBD1 (5 bases). There are 13 residues in the CDR3. Germline values: CDR1 MGHDK, CDR2 SYGVNS. V was shortened by 7 bases and J by 7 bases, with 11 bases between the two germline ends. The CDR3 region is CASTRDYNSPLHF. Written as DNA, the CDR3 is TGTGCCAGCACCAGGGATTACAATTCACCCCTCCACTTT.

J is TRBJ2-7 and V is TRBV12-5; no clear D. The CDR3 totals 11 residues. V was cut by 7 bases and J by 2 bases, with 6 bases left in between. Germline CDR1 and CDR2: LGHNT and FRNRAP. The CDR3 DNA sequence: TGTGCTAGTGAAGGGCCCTACGAGCAGTACTTC. It is translated as CASEGPYEQYF.